This T cell receptor beta chain derives from a study of brain T cells in children with intractable seizures. Per germline, CDR1 SNHLY and CDR2 FYNNEI. The CDR3 covers 13 residues. V was pared by 7 bases and J by 5 bases, with 14 bases between. Assay: immunoSEQ multiplex PCR; the TCRdb copy retains only in-frame clones and omits some. The sample consists of about 320,000 clones, 93% of them appearing once. Noted time point: blood from clinic visit 5 months post-surgery; TSC patient then seizure free. The sequenced cases were selected for having the highest brain T cell transcript signatures. Sequencing used peripheral blood, obtained 4 to 6 months after surgery. The receptor was isolated from a boy in the first two years of life with tuberous sclerosis and intractable seizures. The genes are TRBV2 and TRBJ2-5; no clear D gene. The CDR3 DNA follows: TGTGCCAGCATTGGACCCCAAACGGAGACCCAGTACTTC. Translation gives CASIGPQTETQYF. Together with reference TRBV2 and TRBJ2-5, the CDR3 gives the full variable domain: EPEVTQTPSHQVTQMGQEVILRCVPISNHLYFYWYRQILGQKVEFLVSFYNNEISEKSEIFDDQFSVERPDGSNFTLKIRSTKLEDSAMYFCASIGPQTETQYFGPGTRLLVL.